These T cell receptor beta chains were read from a single sample in a study of Ad26.COV2.S vaccination and SARS-CoV-2 variants. Sequencing used immunoSEQ multiplex PCR; TCRdb keeps in-frame clones, though not all of them. The sample records a few hundred thousand clones, approximately 83% being singletons. The sequencing here drew on peripheral blood, taken in a trial of Ad26.COV2.S vaccine versus placebo. The origin of the receptors is a person between 18 and 65 years old who received the Ad26.COV2.S COVID-19 vaccine or a placebo. Both conserved end residues are trimmed from each CDR3. A row's size may be missing; if present it is once, few, many or a size class.

j_gene,v_gene,abundance,CDR3aa
TRBJ2-7,TRBV11-2,-,ASSLGGGRGNEQY
TRBJ2-3,TRBV12-1,-,ASTQPGHVQKEVWRDPN
TRBJ2-3,TRBV6-5,-,ASSYSTAGPYTQY
TRBJ2-3,TRBV2,-,ARSRPISTDTQY
TRBJ1-3,TRBV19,-,ASSIGHSGNTIY
TRBJ1-2,TRBV27,-,ASSPYMGPYGYT
TRBJ2-2,TRBV5-1,-,ASSLAGTSGRGELF
TRBJ1-4,TRBV5-1,-,ASSTETGTNEKLF
TRBJ2-1,TRBV6-1,-,ASSEPGKAYNEQF
TRBJ2-7,TRBV5-1,-,ASSLAGLAGPYEQY
TRBJ2-7,TRBV19,-,ASSMGSYSYEQY
TRBJ1-2,TRBV5-1,-,ASSLDRRTYGYT
TRBJ2-5,TRBV6-5,once,ASRRGAGGRETQY
TRBJ2-7,TRBV7-7,-,ASSLGTGAYEQY
TRBJ2-7,TRBV6-5,-,ASKGQGEDEQY
TRBJ1-1,TRBV3-1/TRBV3-2,-,ASSQDGTEAF
TRBJ1-1,TRBV5-1,-,ASRLTENTEAF
TRBJ2-3,TRBV6-5,-,ASGPQRASTDTQY
TRBJ1-1,TRBV9,-,ASSVTHVNTEAF
TRBJ1-5,TRBV7-2,-,ASSYGSANQPQH
TRBJ1-4,TRBV4-1,-,ASSQGGASNEKLF
TRBJ2-3,TRBV2,-,ASLTVGGGTDTQY
TRBJ2-7,TRBV4-1,-,ASSLMGLGSYEQY
TRBJ1-5,TRBV5-1,-,ASSLVGGNQPQH
TRBJ1-6,TRBV6-7,-,ASSYPRGSPYNSPLH
TRBJ2-5,TRBV7-9,-,ASSLVTGEETQY
TRBJ2-2,TRBV4-1,-,ASSQGSTGETGELF
TRBJ2-7,TRBV6-6,-,ASSYASGAYEQY
TRBJ2-1,TRBV7-2,few,ASSLEALEVEQF
TRBJ1-4,TRBV4-2,-,ASSQDQVTNEKLF
TRBJ1-4,TRBV25-1,-,ASWGQAPNEKLF
TRBJ2-1,TRBV5-1,once,ASSLDGKNNEQF
TRBJ1-1,TRBV15,many,ATSPREDRGAF
TRBJ2-7,TRBV13,-,ASSLRLIGGREQY
TRBJ1-2,TRBV11-2,-,ASSSPRDRSYT
TRBJ2-7,TRBV11-3,-,ASSLEGASLYEQY
TRBJ1-5,TRBV10-1,-,ASRKDRAKSAGGPQH
TRBJ1-1,TRBV15,-,ATSTLRGGAF
TRBJ2-5,TRBV11-3,-,ASSLGETQY
TRBJ2-2,TRBV7-9,once,ASIGATGELF
TRBJ2-5,TRBV28,-,ASSLLAGRGVTQY
TRBJ2-3,TRBV6-4,many,ASSDEGGSTDTQY
TRBJ2-4,TRBV19,once,ASSDPRRDSEY
TRBJ1-1,TRBV3-1/TRBV3-2,-,ASSQDPVPGNTEAF
TRBJ2-7,TRBV9,few,ASSAGDGLAAFYEQY
TRBJ2-2,TRBV9,-,ASSVGLAGGSNTGELF